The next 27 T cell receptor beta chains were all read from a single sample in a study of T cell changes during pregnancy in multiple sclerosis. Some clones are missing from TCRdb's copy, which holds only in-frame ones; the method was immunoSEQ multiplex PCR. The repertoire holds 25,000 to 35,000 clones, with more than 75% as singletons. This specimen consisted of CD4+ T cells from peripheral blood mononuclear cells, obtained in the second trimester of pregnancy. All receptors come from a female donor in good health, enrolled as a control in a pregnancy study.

CDR3 bases: TGTGCCAGTAGTATAGTAGGCAGCGACTCTGGAAACACCATATATTTT. This translates into CASSIVGSDSGNTIYF. The chain links TRBV19 to TRBJ1-3; D is ambiguous. CDR1 LNHDA and CDR2 SQIVND come from the germline V gene (reference sequence). V was pared by 1 base and J by 0 bases, with 10 bases between. The CDR3 consists of 16 residues.

The CDR3 sequence is CASSSTSASYNEQFF. The DNA for the CDR3 is TGCGCCAGCAGCTCAACTAGCGCCTCCTACAATGAGCAGTTCTTC. The chain employs TRBV5-1 and TRBJ2-1; the match to TRBD2 covers 7 bases. In germline, CDR1 is SGHRS, CDR2 YFSETQ. Germline trimming cut 3 bases from V and 0 bases from J; bases unmatched to any gene: 3. The CDR3 length is 15 residues.

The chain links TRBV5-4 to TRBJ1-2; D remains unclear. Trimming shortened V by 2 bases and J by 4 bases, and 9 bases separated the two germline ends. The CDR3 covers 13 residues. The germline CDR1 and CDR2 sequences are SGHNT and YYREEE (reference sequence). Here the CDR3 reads CASSLAGTYGYTF. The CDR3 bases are TGTGCCAGCAGCTTAGCGGGAACCTATGGCTACACCTTC.

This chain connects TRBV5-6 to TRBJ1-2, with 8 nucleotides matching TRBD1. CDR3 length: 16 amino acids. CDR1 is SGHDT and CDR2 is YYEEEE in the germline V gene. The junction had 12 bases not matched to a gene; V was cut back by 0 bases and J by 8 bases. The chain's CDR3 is CASSLVFRQGAQGYTF. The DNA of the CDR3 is TGTGCCAGCAGCTTGGTGTTTAGGCAGGGGGCGCAGGGCTACACCTTC.

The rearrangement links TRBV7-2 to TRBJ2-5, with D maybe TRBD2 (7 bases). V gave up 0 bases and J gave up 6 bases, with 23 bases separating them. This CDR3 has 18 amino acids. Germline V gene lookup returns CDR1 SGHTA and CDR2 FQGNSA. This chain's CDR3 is CASSLAGGGGGPVKTQYF. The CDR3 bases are TGTGCCAGCAGCTTAGCGGGGGGAGGGGGAGGGCCGGTGAAGACCCAGTACTTC.

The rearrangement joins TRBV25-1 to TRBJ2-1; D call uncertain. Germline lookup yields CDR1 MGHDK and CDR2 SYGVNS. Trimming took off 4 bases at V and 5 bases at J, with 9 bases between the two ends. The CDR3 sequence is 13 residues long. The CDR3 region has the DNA TGTGCCAGCAGTGCGCGGAAACACAATGAGCAGTTCTTC. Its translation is CASSARKHNEQFF.

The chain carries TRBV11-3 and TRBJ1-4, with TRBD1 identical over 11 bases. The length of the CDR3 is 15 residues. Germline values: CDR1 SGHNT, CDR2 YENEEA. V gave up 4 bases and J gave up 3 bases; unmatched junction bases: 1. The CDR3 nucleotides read TGTGCCAGCAGCTCGGGACAGGGGGCTAATGAAAAACTGTTTTTT. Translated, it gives CASSSGQGANEKLFF.

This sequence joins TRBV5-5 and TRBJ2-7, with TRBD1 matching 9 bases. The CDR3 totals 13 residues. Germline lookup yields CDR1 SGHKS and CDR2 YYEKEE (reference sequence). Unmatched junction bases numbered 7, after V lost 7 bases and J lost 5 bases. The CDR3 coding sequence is TGTGCCAGCCTGCCAACAGGGGGCCACGAGCAGTACTTC. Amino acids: CASLPTGGHEQYF.

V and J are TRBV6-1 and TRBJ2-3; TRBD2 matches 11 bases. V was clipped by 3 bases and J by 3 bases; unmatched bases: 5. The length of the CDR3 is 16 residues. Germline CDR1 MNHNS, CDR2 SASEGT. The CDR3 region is CASSDGTSGRTDTQYF. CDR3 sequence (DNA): TGTGCCAGCAGTGATGGGACTAGCGGTAGAACAGATACGCAGTATTTT.

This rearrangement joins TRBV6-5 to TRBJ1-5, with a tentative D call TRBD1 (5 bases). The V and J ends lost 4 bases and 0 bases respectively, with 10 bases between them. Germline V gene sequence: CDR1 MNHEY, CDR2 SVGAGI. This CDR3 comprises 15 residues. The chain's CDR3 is CASSSGYYSNQPQHF. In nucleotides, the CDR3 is TGTGCCAGCAGTTCAGGGTACTATAGCAATCAGCCCCAGCATTTT.

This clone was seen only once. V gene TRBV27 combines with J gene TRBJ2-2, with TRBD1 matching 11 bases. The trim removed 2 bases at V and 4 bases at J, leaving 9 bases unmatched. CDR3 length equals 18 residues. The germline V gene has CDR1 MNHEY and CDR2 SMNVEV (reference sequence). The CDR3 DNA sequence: TGTGCCAGCAGTTTAATAGGACAGGGGGCACGAAGCACCGGGGAGCTGTTTTTT. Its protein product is CASSLIGQGARSTGELFF.

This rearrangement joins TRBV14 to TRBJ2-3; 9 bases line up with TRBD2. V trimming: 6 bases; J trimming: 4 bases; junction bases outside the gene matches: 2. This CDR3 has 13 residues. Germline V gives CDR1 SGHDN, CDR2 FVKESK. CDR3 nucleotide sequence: TGTGCCAGCAGAGCGGGAGGTCCAGATACGCAGTATTTT. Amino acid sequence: CASRAGGPDTQYF.

As DNA, the CDR3 is TGTGCCAGCAGTTTATCGGACAGGGGAATTACCGGGGAGCTGTTTTTT. This sequence encodes CASSLSDRGITGELFF. The chain uses TRBV27 and TRBJ2-2; 9 bases are shared with TRBD1. Germline trimming cut 0 bases from V and 5 bases from J; bases unmatched to any gene: 4. Germline-derived CDR1 and CDR2 are MNHEY and SMNVEV (reference sequence). The CDR3 length is 16 residues.

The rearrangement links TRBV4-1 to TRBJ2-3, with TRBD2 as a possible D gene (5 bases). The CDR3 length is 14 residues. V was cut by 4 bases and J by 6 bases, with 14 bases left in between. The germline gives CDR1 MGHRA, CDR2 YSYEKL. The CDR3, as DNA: TGCGCCAGCAGCCTGGGTGGCGGGCGCGATACGCAGTATTTT. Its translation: CASSLGGGRDTQYF.

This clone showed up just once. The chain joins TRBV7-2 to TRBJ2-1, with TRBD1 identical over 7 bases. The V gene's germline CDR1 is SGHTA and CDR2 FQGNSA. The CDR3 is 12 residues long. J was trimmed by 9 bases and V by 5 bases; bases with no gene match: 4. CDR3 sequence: CASSRAGGEQFF. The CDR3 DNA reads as TGTGCCAGCAGCCGAGCAGGGGGTGAGCAGTTCTTC. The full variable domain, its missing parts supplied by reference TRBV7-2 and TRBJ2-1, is GAGVSQSPSNKVTEKGKDVELRCDPISGHTALYWYRQSLGQGLEFLIYFQGNSAPDKSGLPSDRFSAERTGGSVSTLTIQRTQQEDSAVYLCASSRAGGEQFFGPGTRLTVL.

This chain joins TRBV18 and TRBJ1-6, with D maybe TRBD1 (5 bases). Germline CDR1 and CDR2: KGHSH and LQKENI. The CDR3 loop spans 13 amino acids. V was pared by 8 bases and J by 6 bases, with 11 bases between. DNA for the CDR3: TGTGCCAGCCAGGACACGGTTAATTCACCCCTCCACTTT. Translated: CASQDTVNSPLHF.

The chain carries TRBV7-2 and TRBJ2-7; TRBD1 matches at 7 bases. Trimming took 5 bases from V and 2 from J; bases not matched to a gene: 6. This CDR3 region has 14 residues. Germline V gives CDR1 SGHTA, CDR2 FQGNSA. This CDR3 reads CASSPSGGAYEQYF. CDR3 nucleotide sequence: TGTGCCAGCAGCCCATCAGGGGGAGCCTACGAGCAGTACTTC.

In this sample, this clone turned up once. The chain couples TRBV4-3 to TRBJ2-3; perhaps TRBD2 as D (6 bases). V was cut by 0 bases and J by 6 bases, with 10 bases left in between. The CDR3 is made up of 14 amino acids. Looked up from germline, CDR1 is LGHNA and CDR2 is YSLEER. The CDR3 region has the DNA TGCGCCAGCAGCCAAGAGGCGGGGTCGGATACGCAGTATTTT. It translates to CASSQEAGSDTQYF.

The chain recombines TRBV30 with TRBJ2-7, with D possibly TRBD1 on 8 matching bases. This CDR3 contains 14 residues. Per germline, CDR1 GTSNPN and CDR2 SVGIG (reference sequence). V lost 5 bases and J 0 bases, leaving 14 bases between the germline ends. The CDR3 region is CAWEQGGSSYEQYF. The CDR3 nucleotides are TGTGCCTGGGAACAGGGGGGGAGCTCCTACGAGCAGTACTTC.

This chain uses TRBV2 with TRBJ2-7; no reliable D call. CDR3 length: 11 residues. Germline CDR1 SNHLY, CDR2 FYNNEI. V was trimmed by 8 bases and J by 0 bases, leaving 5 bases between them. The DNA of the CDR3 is TGTGCCAGCGGCATCTCCTACGAGCAGTACTTC. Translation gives CASGISYEQYF.

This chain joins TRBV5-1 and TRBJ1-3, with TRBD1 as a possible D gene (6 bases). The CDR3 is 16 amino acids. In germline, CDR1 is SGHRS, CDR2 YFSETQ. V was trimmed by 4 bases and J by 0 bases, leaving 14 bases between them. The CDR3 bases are TGCGCCAGCAGCCCTCAGGGGCCGAGCTCTGGAAACACCATATATTTT. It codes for CASSPQGPSSGNTIYF.

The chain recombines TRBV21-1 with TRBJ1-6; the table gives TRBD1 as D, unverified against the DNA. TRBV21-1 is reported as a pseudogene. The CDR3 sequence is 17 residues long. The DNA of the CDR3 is TGTGCCAGCAGCAAACAGGGGGCGAGCTCCTATAATTCACCCCTCCACTTT. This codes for CASSKQGASSYNSPLHF.

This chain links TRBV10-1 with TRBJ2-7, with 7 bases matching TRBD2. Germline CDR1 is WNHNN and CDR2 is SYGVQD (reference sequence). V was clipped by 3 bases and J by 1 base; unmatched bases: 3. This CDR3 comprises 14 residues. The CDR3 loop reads CASSEQAGSYEQYF. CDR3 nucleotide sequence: TGCGCCAGCAGTGAACAAGCGGGGTCCTACGAGCAGTACTTC.

In DNA, the CDR3 is TGTGCCAGCAGTTTAACGACAATGAACACTGAAGCTTTCTTT. This sequence encodes CASSLTTMNTEAFF. The chain combines TRBV28 with TRBJ1-1, with D unclear. This CDR3 spans 14 amino acids. From germline, CDR1 is MDHEN and CDR2 SYDVKM. Deletions cut 2 bases from V and 0 bases from J, with 7 bases between.

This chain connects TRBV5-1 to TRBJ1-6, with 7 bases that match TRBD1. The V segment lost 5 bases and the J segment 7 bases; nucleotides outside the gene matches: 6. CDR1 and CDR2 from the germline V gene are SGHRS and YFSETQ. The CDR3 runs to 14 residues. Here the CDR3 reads CASRGGQDNSPLHF. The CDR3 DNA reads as TGCGCCAGCAGAGGTGGACAGGACAATTCACCCCTCCACTTT.

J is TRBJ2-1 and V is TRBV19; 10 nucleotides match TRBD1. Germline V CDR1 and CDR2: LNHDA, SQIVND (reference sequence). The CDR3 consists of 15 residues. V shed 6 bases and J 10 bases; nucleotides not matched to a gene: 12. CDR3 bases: TGTGCCAGTAGGAAAAGCCGGGACAGGGGAGACGAGCAGTTCTTC. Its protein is CASRKSRDRGDEQFF.

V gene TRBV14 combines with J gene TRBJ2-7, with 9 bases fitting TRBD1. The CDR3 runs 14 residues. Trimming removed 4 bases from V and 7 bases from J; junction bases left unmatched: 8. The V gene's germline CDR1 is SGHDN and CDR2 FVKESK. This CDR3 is CASSRVDRGGEQYF. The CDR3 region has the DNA TGTGCCAGCAGCCGAGTGGACAGGGGTGGGGAGCAGTACTTC.